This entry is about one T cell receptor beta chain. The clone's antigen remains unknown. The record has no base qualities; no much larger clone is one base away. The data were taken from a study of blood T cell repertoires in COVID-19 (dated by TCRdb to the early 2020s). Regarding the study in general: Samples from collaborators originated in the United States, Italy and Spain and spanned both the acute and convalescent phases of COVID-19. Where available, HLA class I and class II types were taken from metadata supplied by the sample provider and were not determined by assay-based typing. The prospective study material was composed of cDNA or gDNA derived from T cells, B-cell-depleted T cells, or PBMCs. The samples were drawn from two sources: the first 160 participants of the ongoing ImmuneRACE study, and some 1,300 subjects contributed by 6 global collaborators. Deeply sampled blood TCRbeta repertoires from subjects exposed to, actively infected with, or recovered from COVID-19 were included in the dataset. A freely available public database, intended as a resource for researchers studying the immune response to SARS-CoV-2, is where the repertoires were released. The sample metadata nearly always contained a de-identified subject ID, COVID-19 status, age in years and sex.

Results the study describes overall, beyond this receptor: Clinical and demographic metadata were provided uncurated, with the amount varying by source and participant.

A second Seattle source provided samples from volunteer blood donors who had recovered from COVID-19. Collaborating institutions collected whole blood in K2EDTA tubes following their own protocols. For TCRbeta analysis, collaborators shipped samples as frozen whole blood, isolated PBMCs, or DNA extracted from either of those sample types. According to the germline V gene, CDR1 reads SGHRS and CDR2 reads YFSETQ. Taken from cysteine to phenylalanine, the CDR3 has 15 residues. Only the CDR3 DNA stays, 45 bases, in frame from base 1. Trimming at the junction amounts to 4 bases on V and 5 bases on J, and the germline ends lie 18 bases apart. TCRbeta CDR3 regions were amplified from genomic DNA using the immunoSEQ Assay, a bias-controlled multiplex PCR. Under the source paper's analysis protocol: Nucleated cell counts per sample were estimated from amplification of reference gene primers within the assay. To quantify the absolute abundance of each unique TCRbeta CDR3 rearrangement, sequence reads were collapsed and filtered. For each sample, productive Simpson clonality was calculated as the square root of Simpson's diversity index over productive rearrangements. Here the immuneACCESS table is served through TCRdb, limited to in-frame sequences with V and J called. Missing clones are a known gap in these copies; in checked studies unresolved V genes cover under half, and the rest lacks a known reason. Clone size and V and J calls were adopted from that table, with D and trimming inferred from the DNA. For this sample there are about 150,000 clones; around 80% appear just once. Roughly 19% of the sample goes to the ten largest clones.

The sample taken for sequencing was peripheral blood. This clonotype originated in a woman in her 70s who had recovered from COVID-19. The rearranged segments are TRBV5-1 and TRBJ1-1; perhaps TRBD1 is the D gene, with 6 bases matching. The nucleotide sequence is TGCGCCAGCAGCCCGGAACAGGGTATGTCTACTGAAGCTTTCTTT. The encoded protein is CASSPEQGMSTEAFF.